This is a list of T cell receptor beta chains from one sample in a study of PD-1 blockade in classical Hodgkin lymphoma. Method: immunoSEQ multiplex PCR; TCRdb's copy keeps in-frame clones and lacks some. The table lists 20,000 to 30,000 clones, about 90% of them singletons. Sequenced material: CD4+ T cells from blood. These receptors originate from a human donor with classical Hodgkin lymphoma. Each CDR3 is given with its conserved first and last residue. Fields, in order: J gene, V gene, CDR3 protein.

TRBJ2-3 | TRBV10-2 | CASMGLAGGLASTDTQYF
TRBJ2-1 | TRBV29-1 | CSASVGDYNEQFF
TRBJ1-3 | TRBV29-1 | CSVAPTGGRGNTIYF
TRBJ2-6 | TRBV30 | CAWSVLANSGANVLTF
TRBJ1-2 | TRBV6-6 | CASSSLNGGGYTF
TRBJ1-2 | TRBV18 | CASSPGTGGDYGYTF
TRBJ2-5 | TRBV29-1 | CSVEAGGRETQYF
TRBJ2-7 | TRBV10-3 | CAISERTGDYEQYF
TRBJ1-3 | TRBV5-1 | CASTTAGSGNTIYF
TRBJ2-7 | TRBV6-1 | CASSRDRDLLWQYF
TRBJ1-6 | TRBV7-8 | CASSLADGSSYNSPLHF
TRBJ1-1 | TRBV19 | CASSPQYRLGGRHTEAFF
TRBJ2-5 | TRBV30 | CAWRVQETQYF
TRBJ1-5 | TRBV27 | CASSPRTGVVQPQHF
TRBJ1-1 | TRBV6-4 | CASSDSHDRATEAFF
TRBJ1-6 | TRBV2 | CASSEGGQTNSPLHF
TRBJ1-3 | TRBV10-3 | CAISLPPDSGNTIYF
TRBJ1-2 | TRBV5-4 | CASSLAPEGQGYGYTF
TRBJ2-7 | TRBV5-1 | CASSLGTYLFSYEQYF
TRBJ2-1 | TRBV4-3 | CASSQGGQSYNEQFF
TRBJ2-7 | TRBV28 | CASSLGGALEQYF
TRBJ1-2 | TRBV5-6 | CASSLSEGGYTF
TRBJ1-2 | TRBV6-5 | CASSPGYGYTF
TRBJ1-1 | TRBV6-1 | CASSGDLAREAFF
TRBJ1-2 | TRBV6-5 | CASNPGSRFYGYTF
TRBJ1-4 | TRBV4-3 | CASSQVPTGAEKLFF
TRBJ1-2 | TRBV25-1 | CASSAPGGNGYTF
TRBJ1-5 | TRBV21-1 | CASSKVFQVNQPQHF
TRBJ1-6 | TRBV13 | CASSPTPRLGGQPYNSPLHF
TRBJ2-5 | TRBV19 | CASTPDHGHRQETQYF
TRBJ2-4 | TRBV15 | CATSRDARGREAIQYF
TRBJ2-2 | TRBV5-4 | CASSLQRPNTGELFF
TRBJ1-1 | TRBV27 | CASSLRTPTGQKAGREAFF
TRBJ1-2 | TRBV7-2 | CASSLGAGNYGYTF
TRBJ2-5 | TRBV7-7 | CASRLGQGLWETQYF
TRBJ2-1 | TRBV2 | CASHVSSYNEQFF
TRBJ2-7 | TRBV13 | CASSLWTERVSYEQYF
TRBJ2-5 | TRBV2 | CASSVNTQETQYF
TRBJ1-1 | TRBV18 | CASSPTTGGSRGTEAFF
TRBJ2-7 | TRBV6-6 | CASSYSKSGNEQYF
TRBJ2-7 | TRBV11-1 | CASSSNRAYYEQYF
TRBJ2-3 | TRBV5-5 | CASSWDGTGAGDTQYF
TRBJ1-2 | TRBV7-8 | CASSPRTEIYGYTF
TRBJ1-1 | TRBV6-1 | CATQGGRGTEAFF
TRBJ2-3 | TRBV13 | CASSSGGGGAFFTDTQYF
TRBJ2-3 | TRBV18 | CASSPPTLTDTQYF
TRBJ2-5 | TRBV5-1 | CASSRQGAQETQYF
TRBJ2-7 | TRBV9 | CASSVSSGGASYEQYF
TRBJ1-1 | TRBV25-1 | CASSEYLAGGAAEAFF
TRBJ2-7 | TRBV18 | CASSPRDGTRDEQYF
TRBJ1-5 | TRBV19 | CASTIDQRADQPQHF
TRBJ1-2 | TRBV5-1 | CASSLEGQGAGYTF
TRBJ2-5 | TRBV5-4 | CASSLAGRVEETQYF
TRBJ1-4 | TRBV6-1 | CASSEVIAGLNEKLFF
TRBJ2-7 | TRBV19 | CASSKRQGASYEQYF
TRBJ1-2 | TRBV5-6 | CASSFRPGGGYTF
TRBJ1-1 | TRBV11-3 | CASSLAGRNTEAFF
TRBJ2-7 | TRBV11-2 | CASSLDSRSYEQYF
TRBJ1-1 | TRBV28 | CASSFARGWDTEAFF